One T cell receptor (beta chain) is described in this entry. This sample was included in a study of technical replicates of blood from a few donors. This CDR3 has 16 amino acids. J was trimmed by 5 bases and V by 4 bases; bases with no gene match: 12. Germline V gene data show CDR1 as SGHAT and CDR2 as FQNNGV. Method: immunoSEQ multiplex PCR; TCRdb's copy keeps in-frame clones and lacks some. The sample lists roughly 80,000 clones; about 89% were seen once. The sequence was collected from a human donor in good health. This chain joins TRBV11-2 and TRBJ2-3; TRBD1 matches 7 bases. Material: T cells isolated from PBMCs. The CDR3 loop is CASSYRGREKVDTQYF. CDR3 coding DNA: TGTGCCAGCAGCTACAGGGGCAGGGAAAAGGTAGATACGCAGTATTTT.